These 11 T cell receptor beta chains came from one sample sequenced in a study of blood T cell repertoires in COVID-19. TCRdb's copy holds only in-frame clones and misses some; the assay was immunoSEQ multiplex PCR. Of over 200,000 clones listed, roughly 87% are singletons. Sequenced: peripheral blood. The receptors were sampled from a man aged 40-49 years with active or convalescent COVID-19.

This clone was observed once. V gene TRBV3-1 (or the pseudogene TRBV3-2) combines with J gene TRBJ1-2, with TRBD1 identical over 10 bases. V shed 1 base and J 7 bases; nucleotides not matched to a gene: 6. CDR3 length: 15 residues. Germline-derived CDR1 and CDR2 are LGHDT and YNNKEL (reference sequence). The CDR3 DNA reads TGTGCCAGCAGCCAAGCCGCGGGACAGGGGTTTGGCTACACCTTC. Translating gives CASSQAAGQGFGYTF.

This clone has a single count. The gene calls are TRBV18 and TRBJ1-1; tentatively, D is TRBD1 (5 bases). Germline V CDR1 and CDR2: KGHSH, LQKENI. The CDR3 is 15 residues long. Trimming left V 3 bases short and J 5 bases short, with 16 bases between. CDR3 nucleotide sequence: TGTGCCAGCTCACCGCCCCGGGGCGGAGGGACTGAAGCTTTCTTT. It yields the protein CASSPPRGGGTEAFF.

V gene TRBV10-3 combines with J gene TRBJ2-2; 14 bases match TRBD2. The CDR3 covers 15 residues. Trimming removed 6 bases from V and 6 bases from J; junction bases left unmatched: 3. Looked up from germline, CDR1 is ENHRY and CDR2 is SYGVKD. CDR3 amino acids: CAISPGLAGAGELFF. The CDR3 DNA sequence: TGTGCCATCAGCCCGGGACTAGCGGGAGCCGGGGAGCTGTTTTTT.

In this sample, this clone turned up once. The rearrangement links TRBV19 to TRBJ1-1; 9 bases fit TRBD1. The CDR3 loop spans 13 amino acids. Germline trimming cut 5 bases from V and 6 bases from J; bases unmatched to any gene: 4. The germline CDR1 and CDR2 sequences are LNHDA and SQIVND (reference sequence). CDR3 nucleotide sequence: TGTGCCAGTAGTCCAAGGACAGGGGCTGAAGCTTTCTTT. Its translation: CASSPRTGAEAFF.

The gene calls are TRBV2 and TRBJ2-2; no definite D call. Deletions cut 5 bases from V and 0 bases from J, with 10 bases between. The CDR3 is made up of 15 amino acids. Germline V gene data show CDR1 as SNHLY and CDR2 as FYNNEI. The CDR3 bases are TGTGCCAGCAGTAGCCACGCCCCGAACACCGGGGAGCTGTTTTTT. Translating gives CASSSHAPNTGELFF. Complete variable domain (other parts from reference TRBV2 and TRBJ2-2): EPEVTQTPSHQVTQMGQEVILRCVPISNHLYFYWYRQILGQKVEFLVSFYNNEISEKSEIFDDQFSVERPDGSNFTLKIRSTKLEDSAMYFCASSSHAPNTGELFFGEGSRLTVL.

The chain couples TRBV12-3 or TRBV12-4 to TRBJ2-1, with a weak D call TRBD2 (5 bases). Trimming stripped 6 bases from V and 9 bases from J, with 15 bases between. This CDR3 comprises 13 residues. The CDR3 sequence is CASSPSRAGEQFF. The CDR3 DNA reads as TGTGCCAGCAGCCCGAGCCGGGCGGGTGAGCAGTTCTTC.

This chain links TRBV7-9 with TRBJ1-6; TRBD1 might be the D (6 bases). The germline CDR1 and CDR2 sequences are SEHNR and FQNEAQ (reference sequence). V was clipped by 8 bases and J by 4 bases, with 15 bases between them. The CDR3 is 15 amino acids. This CDR3 reads CASSRDNGYNSPLHF. CDR3 in DNA: TGTGCCAGCTCAAGGGACAACGGATATAATTCACCCCTCCACTTT.

V and J are TRBV28 and TRBJ1-3, with 7 nucleotides matching TRBD1. There are 15 residues in the CDR3. The ends lost 5 bases at V and 4 bases at J; junction bases unmatched: 8. Germline values: CDR1 MDHEN, CDR2 SYDVKM. Written as DNA, the CDR3 is TGTGCCAGCAGTGTGAAGGGGGCAGGAGGAAACACCATATATTTT. It encodes CASSVKGAGGNTIYF. The variable domain in full, with the rest retrieved from reference TRBV28 and TRBJ1-3, is DVKVTQSSRYLVKRTGEKVFLECVQDMDHENMFWYRQDPGLGLRLIYFSYDVKMKEKGDIPEGYSVSREKKERFSLILESASTNQTSMYLCASSVKGAGGNTIYFGEGSWLTVV.

The CDR3 nucleotides are TGTGCCAGCAGTCTAACACAGGGGACCACTGAAGCTTTCTTT. Its translation: CASSLTQGTTEAFF. The chain has TRBV25-1 and TRBJ1-1; TRBD1 matches at 7 bases. This CDR3 has 14 residues. Germline V gene sequence: CDR1 MGHDK, CDR2 SYGVNS. J was trimmed by 4 bases and V by 5 bases; bases with no gene match: 7. Together with reference TRBV25-1 and TRBJ1-1, the CDR3 gives the full variable domain: EADIYQTPRYLVIGTGKKITLECSQTMGHDKMYWYQQDPGMELHLIHYSYGVNSTEKGDLSSESTVSRIRTEHFPLTLESARPSHTSQYLCASSLTQGTTEAFFGQGTRLTVV.

The rearrangement links TRBV20-1 to TRBJ2-1; D not resolved. V was cut by 3 bases and J by 7 bases, with 13 bases left in between. The CDR3 covers 13 residues. Germline CDR1 reads DFQATT; CDR2 reads SNEGSKA (reference sequence). CDR3 sequence reads: CSASNFLQNEQFF. The CDR3, as DNA: TGCAGTGCTAGTAATTTCCTTCAGAATGAGCAGTTCTTC.

This rearrangement joins TRBV14 to TRBJ2-7, with TRBD1 as a possible D gene (5 bases). The germline CDR1 and CDR2 sequences are SGHDN and FVKESK. The CDR3 covers 14 residues. With 5 bases removed from V and 0 bases from J, the gap between germline ends came to 11 bases. CDR3 loop: CASSARQLSYEQYF. In DNA form, the CDR3 reads TGTGCCAGCAGCGCACGACAGCTCTCCTACGAGCAGTACTTC.